Reported below is one TCR beta chain. These data come from a study of cytomegalovirus exposure and HLA in healthy donors. Study background: There were 117 million unique TCR beta sequences, drawn from about 179 million T cells, in an earlier analysis.

Germline values: CDR1 DFQATT, CDR2 SNEGSKA (reference sequence). The CDR3 consists of 11 residues. V lost 6 bases and J 7 bases, leaving 9 bases between the germline ends. The study ran its PCR with 60 Vbeta and 13 Jbeta primers. Repertoires were generated with immunoSEQ multiplex PCR, while TCRdb's copy carries only in-frame clones and drops some. Of around 280,000 clones in the sample, about 90% were seen once. The sequencing sample was made of PBMCs. The sequence was collected from a woman younger than 30 in good health and CMV-seronegative. The V call is TRBV20-1, the J call TRBJ2-2; D gene unclear. CDR3 amino acids: CSAPFGGELFF. In DNA, the CDR3 is TGCAGTGCGCCTTTCGGCGGGGAGCTGTTTTTT.